This T cell receptor beta chain was retrieved from a study of blood T cell dynamics during melanoma immunotherapy. Study in general: Patients with metastatic melanoma got pembrolizumab or nivolumab-ipilimumab as first-line care.

General study results and limits: Unlike progressors, later disease-control patients had W3 repertoires gaining clonality or diversity.

V was pared by 0 bases and J by 5 bases, with 8 bases between. In germline, CDR1 is GTSNPN, CDR2 SVGIG (reference sequence). CDR3 size: 12 residues. Every bulk PBMC sample received the same 350 ng of DNA. TCRdb's table, derived via immunoSEQ multiplex PCR, lists solely in-frame clones and lacks some. The repertoire holds about 7,600 clones, with approximately 87% as singletons. As regards this clone: The antigen remains undetermined.

Time point: week 3, after first cycle of checkpoint inhibitor. Patients with prior systemic cancer treatment, concomitant immunosuppressants, or other active malignancies were excluded. The receptor was derived from a human donor with melanoma. The V and J genes are TRBV30 and TRBJ2-7; TRBD1 is a possible D gene (6 bases). Sequencing was performed on blood, taken from a patient treated with checkpoint blockade. CDR3 DNA sequence: TGTGCCTGGAGTGTAACAGGGAACGAGCAGTACGTC. It is translated as CAWSVTGNEQYV.